This TCR beta chain was profiled in a study of blood T cell repertoires in COVID-19. Across the study: Material from acute and convalescent COVID-19 was sourced from the United States, Italy and Spain. PBMCs, B-cell-depleted T cells, or T cells were the source of the cDNA or gDNA that made up the material.

CDR1 and CDR2 (germline): MNHNY, SVGAGI (reference sequence). The CDR3 covers 14 residues. V shed 6 bases and J shed 3 bases, with 15 bases lying between them. As handled by the study authors: Counts of nucleated cells, estimated from reference gene primer amplification, were obtained. Using immunoSEQ multiplex PCR, the repertoire was profiled, and TCRdb retains in-frame clones only, with some absent. Clone size and the V and J calls come from that table; the DNA yielded D and trimming. There are around 100,000 clones in the sample; 86% occur only once, and approximately 1.8% lies in the top ten. This sequence originates from an elderly man with acute or convalescent COVID-19. The material sequenced was peripheral blood. V gene TRBV6-6 combines with J gene TRBJ2-7; perhaps TRBD1 as D (5 bases). CDR3 nucleotides: TGTGCCAGCAGCCCCACAGGAGCCTACTACGAGCAGTACTTC. Its translation: CASSPTGAYYEQYF.